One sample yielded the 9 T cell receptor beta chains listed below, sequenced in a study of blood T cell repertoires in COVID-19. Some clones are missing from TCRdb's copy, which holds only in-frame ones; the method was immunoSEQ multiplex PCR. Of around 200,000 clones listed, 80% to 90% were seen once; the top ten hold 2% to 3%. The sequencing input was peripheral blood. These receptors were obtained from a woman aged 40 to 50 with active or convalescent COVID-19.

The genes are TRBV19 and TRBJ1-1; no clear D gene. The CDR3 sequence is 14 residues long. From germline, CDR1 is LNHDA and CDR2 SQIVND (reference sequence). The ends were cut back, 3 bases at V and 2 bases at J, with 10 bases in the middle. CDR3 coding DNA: TGTGCCAGTAGTATCGGACTGTTTAACACTGAAGCTTTCTTT. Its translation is CASSIGLFNTEAFF.

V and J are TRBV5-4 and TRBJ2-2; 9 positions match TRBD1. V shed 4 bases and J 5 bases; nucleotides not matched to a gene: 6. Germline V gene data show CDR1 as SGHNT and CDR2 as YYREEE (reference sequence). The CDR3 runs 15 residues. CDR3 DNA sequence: TGTGCCAGCAGCGATGGACAGGGGAGGACCGGGGAGCTGTTTTTT. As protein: CASSDGQGRTGELFF.

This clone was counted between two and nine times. The CDR3 here is CASSPTPRDKQQFF. The CDR3 region has the DNA TGTGCCAGCAGTCCCACCCCTCGCGACAAACAGCAGTTCTTC. The rearrangement uses TRBV27 and TRBJ2-1; D gene uncertain. This CDR3 contains 14 residues. The V and J ends lost 5 bases and 11 bases respectively, with 19 bases between them. Germline V lookup: CDR1 MNHEY, CDR2 SMNVEV (reference sequence).

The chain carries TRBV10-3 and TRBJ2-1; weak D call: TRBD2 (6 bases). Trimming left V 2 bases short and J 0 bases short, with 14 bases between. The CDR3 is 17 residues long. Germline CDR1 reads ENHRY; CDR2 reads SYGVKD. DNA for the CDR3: TGTGCCATCAGTGAGCCGGGGGTCCCTGGCTCCTACAATGAGCAGTTCTTC. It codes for CAISEPGVPGSYNEQFF.

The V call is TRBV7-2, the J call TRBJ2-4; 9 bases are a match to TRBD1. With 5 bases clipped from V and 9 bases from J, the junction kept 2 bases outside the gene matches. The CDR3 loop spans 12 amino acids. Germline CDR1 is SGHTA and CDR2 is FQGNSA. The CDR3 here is CASSQQGAIQYF. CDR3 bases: TGTGCCAGCAGCCAACAGGGGGCCATTCAGTACTTC.

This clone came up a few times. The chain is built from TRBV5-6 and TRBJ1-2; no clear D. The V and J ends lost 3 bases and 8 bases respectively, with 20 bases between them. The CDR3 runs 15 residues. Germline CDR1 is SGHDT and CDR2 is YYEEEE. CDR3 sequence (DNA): TGTGCCAGCAGCTCGGGGTGGACTGCGTTGATGGGCTACACCTTC. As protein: CASSSGWTALMGYTF.

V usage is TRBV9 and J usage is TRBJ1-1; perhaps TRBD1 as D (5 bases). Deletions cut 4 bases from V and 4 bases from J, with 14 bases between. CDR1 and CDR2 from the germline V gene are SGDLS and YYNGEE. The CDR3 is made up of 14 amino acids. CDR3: CASSRKVGGTEAFF. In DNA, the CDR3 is TGTGCCAGCAGCCGTAAAGTGGGGGGCACTGAAGCTTTCTTT.

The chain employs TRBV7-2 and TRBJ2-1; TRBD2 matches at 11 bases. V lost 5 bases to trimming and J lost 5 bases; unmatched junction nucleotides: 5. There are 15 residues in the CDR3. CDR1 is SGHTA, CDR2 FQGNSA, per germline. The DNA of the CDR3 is TGTGCCAGCAGCCTGACTAGCGGGGTGGACAATGAGCAGTTCTTC. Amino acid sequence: CASSLTSGVDNEQFF.

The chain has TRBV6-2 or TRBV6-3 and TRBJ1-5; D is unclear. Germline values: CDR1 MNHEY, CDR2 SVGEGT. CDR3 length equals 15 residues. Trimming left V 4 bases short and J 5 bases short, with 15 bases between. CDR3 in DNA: TGTGCCAGCAGTTTTTCGATTACTCTCGATCAGCCCCAGCATTTT. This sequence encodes CASSFSITLDQPQHF.